This TCR beta chain is from a study of blood T cell repertoires in COVID-19. Overall study context: The study drew acute and convalescent COVID-19 samples from the United States, Italy and Spain.

Authors' methods: Reference gene primer amplification gave estimated nucleated cell counts. Assay: immunoSEQ multiplex PCR; the TCRdb copy retains only in-frame clones and omits some. The V and J calls and clone size are taken from that table; D and trimming were inferred from the DNA. Of about 270,000 clones in the sample, 80% to 90% were seen once. V lost 8 bases, J lost 8 bases, and 12 bases lay in between. The CDR3 extends over 12 amino acids. From germline, CDR1 is LGHDT and CDR2 YNNKEL (reference sequence). The study recruited people aged 18 to 89 years across about two dozen US areas. Participants had their cohort set by participant-reported clinical history.

The receptor's source is a woman aged 18-29 years who had recovered from COVID-19. Sequenced input: PBMCs or T cells enriched from blood (not recorded which). The chain couples TRBV3-1 (or the pseudogene TRBV3-2) to TRBJ1-4, with D possibly matching TRBD1 (5 bases). DNA of the CDR3: TGTGCCAGCTCGGCCCCAGGGGAAAAACTGTTTTTT. The encoded protein is CASSAPGEKLFF.